The 9 T cell receptor beta chains below come from one sample, sequenced in a study of monozygotic twins with inflammatory bowel disease. With the 5' RACE reads reprocessed, TCRdb shows one record per CDR3 protein and no DNA. The sample has over 150,000 distinct CDR3 sequences. The sample comprised blood. Receptor source: a human donor with ulcerative colitis or Crohn's disease, or a healthy co-twin of an affected twin (not recorded which).

The genes are TRBV6-1 and TRBJ2-4; with no DNA, the TCRdb D assignment of TRBD2 cannot be verified. The CDR3 has 14 residues. The germline V gene has CDR1 MNHNS and CDR2 SASEGT. The CDR3 is CASSRGGAKNIQYF.

This chain joins TRBV12-3 or TRBV12-4 and TRBJ2-5; without DNA, the TCRdb call of TRBD2 cannot be checked. The CDR3 has 18 residues. This CDR3 is CASSFNGWGTSGKETQYF.

The chain uses TRBV5-1 and TRBJ2-1; the TCRdb D gene call, TRBD2, has no DNA to confirm it. Germline CDR1 is SGHRS and CDR2 is YFSETQ. This CDR3 spans 18 amino acids. The CDR3: CASSWGLAGGPSYNEQFF.

The chain has TRBV5-4 and TRBJ1-4. The CDR3 loop spans 14 amino acids. Germline values: CDR1 SGHNT, CDR2 YYREEE (reference sequence). This chain's CDR3 is CASSPTRAREKLFF. Variable domain in full (rest from reference TRBV5-4 and TRBJ1-4): ETGVTQSPTHLIKTRGQQVTLRCSSQSGHNTVSWYQQALGQGPQFIFQYYREEENGRGNFPPRFSGLQFPNYSSELNVNALELDDSALYLCASSPTRAREKLFFGSGTQLSVL.

The chain links TRBV20-1 to TRBJ1-5; absent DNA, TCRdb's TRBD1 call cannot be checked. This CDR3 spans 16 amino acids. Germline V CDR1 and CDR2: DFQATT, SNEGSKA (reference sequence). CDR3 residues: CSAKPADRDRSQHQHF.

The chain uses TRBV7-2 and TRBJ2-5; the TCRdb call, TRBD1, lacks DNA for checking. The CDR3 extends over 14 amino acids. Germline lookup yields CDR1 SGHTA and CDR2 FQGNSA. The CDR3 protein is CASSLWWKGETQYF.

The rearrangement links TRBV11-2 to TRBJ2-7. The CDR3 extends over 15 amino acids. Per germline, CDR1 SGHAT and CDR2 FQNNGV. CDR3 protein: CASSLVGGSSYEQYF.

The chain combines TRBV5-1 with TRBJ1-1; the D call of TRBD1 rests on TCRdb alone, since no DNA is present to check it. The CDR3 spans 12 residues. Germline CDR1 reads SGHRS; CDR2 reads YFSETQ. The CDR3 here is CASSKGQGEAFF.

V and J are TRBV7-6 and TRBJ2-7; TCRdb returns TRBD1, unconfirmable since there is no DNA. The CDR3 runs 15 residues. CDR1 and CDR2 from the germline V gene are SGHVS and FNYEAQ. The CDR3 here is CASSLGQVAAYEQYF.